This record concerns one T cell receptor beta chain sequence. The data are from a study of cytomegalovirus exposure and HLA in healthy donors. Whole-study context: Ancestry clustering placed more than 65% of over 300 genotyped donors in the Caucasian-associated cluster.

The PCR used 60 Vbeta and 13 Jbeta primers. TCRdb keeps only in-frame clones here, not all; method: immunoSEQ multiplex PCR. The record lists roughly 43,000 clones, of which the ten most abundant hold approximately 1%. CDR3 length: 14 amino acids. Looked up from germline, CDR1 is SNHLY and CDR2 is FYNNEI. Trimming removed 0 bases at V and 2 bases at J, with 8 bases between. The sequenced sample consisted of PBMCs. This clonotype originated in a woman in her thirties or forties in good health and CMV-seronegative. V gene TRBV2 combines with J gene TRBJ2-7, with a possible D match to TRBD2 (5 bases). CDR3 DNA: TGTGCCAGCAGTGAAGCTTCCGGGGCCTACGAGCAGTACTTC. Translating gives CASSEASGAYEQYF.